What follows are 3 T cell receptor beta chains derived from one specimen sequenced in a study of a mutant IDH1 vaccine in newly diagnosed glioma. Generated by immunoSEQ multiplex PCR, the TCRdb table keeps only in-frame clones and is missing some. The sample holds about 50,000 clones, around 75% seen once. No antigen has been assigned to these receptors. Indicated time point: week 47, end of study. The vaccine gave 300 ug of a 20-mer mutant IDH1 peptide subcutaneously per dose. The material sequenced was PBMCs, taken from a glioma patient whose treatment included an IDH1 peptide vaccine. These receptors were obtained from a man aged 50 to 60 with glioma.

The chain recombines TRBV5-1 with TRBJ1-1; unclear D gene. This CDR3 contains 14 residues. From germline, CDR1 is SGHRS and CDR2 YFSETQ. Trimming removed 3 bases at V and 1 base at J, with 10 bases between. The CDR3 protein is CASSSIEGNTEAFF. The CDR3 coding sequence is TGCGCCAGCAGCTCCATTGAGGGGAACACTGAAGCTTTCTTT.

This clone has only one observation. The chain has TRBV2 and TRBJ2-7, with 7 bases matching TRBD1. Germline CDR1 and CDR2: SNHLY and FYNNEI. The CDR3 consists of 14 residues. Germline trimming cut 4 bases from V and 2 bases from J; bases unmatched to any gene: 5. In DNA form, the CDR3 reads TGTGCCAGCAGTGCCGGGACAGTAACCTACGAGCAGTACTTC. Protein sequence: CASSAGTVTYEQYF.

This chain links TRBV7-8 with TRBJ2-7; TRBD2 matches 8 bases. Germline V gene data show CDR1 as SGHVS and CDR2 as FQNEAQ. V gave up 3 bases and J gave up 7 bases; unmatched junction bases: 2. The CDR3 has 12 amino acids. The DNA for the CDR3 is TGTGCCAGCAGCTTCTCGGGGGGGGAGCAGTACTTC. This encodes CASSFSGGEQYF. Supplemented by reference TRBV7-8 and TRBJ2-7, the full variable domain reads GAGVSQSPRYKVAKRGQDVALRCDPISGHVSLFWYQQALGQGPEFLTYFQNEAQLDKSGLPSDRFFAERPEGSVSTLKIQRTQQEDSAVYLCASSFSGGEQYFGPGTRLTVT.